The rows below give T cell receptor beta chains drawn from one sample of a study of T cells after posttransplantation cyclophosphamide. Measured with immunoSEQ multiplex PCR; TCRdb has only the in-frame clones, and not every one. The sample shows 38,000 or so clones, none of them appearing just once. The sequenced sample consisted of PBMCs. The receptor source for this set is a man between 45 and 60 years old in good health, CMV-negative, and a related stem cell transplant donor. Both conserved end residues are part of each CDR3. A D gene is named only where the DNA matches it firmly. The size field is filled for only some rows; it gives once, few, many or a size class.

CDR3aa	CDR3nt	v_gene	abundance	d_gene	j_gene	len
CAIRDRAGNTEAFF	TGTGCCATCAGGGACAGGGCCGGGAACACTGAAGCTTTCTTT	TRBV10-3	medium-sized	TRBD1	TRBJ1-1	14
CASSLDRDRVANEQFF	TGTGCCAGCAGCCTAGATCGGGACAGGGTGGCCAATGAGCAGTTCTTC	TRBV7-8	many	TRBD1	TRBJ2-1	16
CASSQTGISSYGYTF	TGCGCCAGCAGCCAAACAGGGATTTCCAGCTATGGCTACACCTTC	TRBV4-1	many	-	TRBJ1-2	15
CAWALGSGYTF	TGTGCCTGGGCATTGGGCTCCGGCTACACCTTC	TRBV30	many	-	TRBJ1-2	11
CASTGDGSPTSSYNEQFF	TGTGCCAGCACTGGGGACGGGAGCCCTACTAGCTCCTACAATGAGCAGTTCTTC	TRBV28	many	-	TRBJ2-1	18
CASNLAGYNEQFF	TGTGCCAGTAATCTAGCGGGGTACAATGAGCAGTTCTTC	TRBV19	many	TRBD2	TRBJ2-1	13
CASSPGGFEKLFF	TGTGCCAGCTCACCGGGAGGGTTTGAAAAACTGTTTTTT	TRBV18	many	-	TRBJ1-4	13
CASSLQPQTDRVKYF	TGTGCCAGCAGCTTACAACCCCAGACTGACAGGGTAAAGTACTTC	TRBV7-8	many	TRBD1	TRBJ2-7	15
CASSLNRGTGNYGYTF	TGTGCCAGCAGCTTGAACCGTGGGACAGGGAATTATGGCTACACCTTC	TRBV5-4	many	TRBD1	TRBJ1-2	16
CASSSQGAEKLFF	TGTGCCAGCAGCTCACAGGGGGCGGAAAAACTGTTTTTT	TRBV5-4	many	TRBD1	TRBJ1-4	13
CASSLDGRVGETQYF	TGTGCCAGCAGCTTAGATGGGCGGGTGGGAGAGACCCAGTACTTC	TRBV7-9	many	-	TRBJ2-5	15
CASSYSTGLGNTIYF	TGTGCCAGCAGTTACTCGACAGGCCTTGGAAACACCATATATTTT	TRBV6-5	many	-	TRBJ1-3	15
CASSLSSGSRWNEQFF	TGTGCCAGCAGCTTATCTAGCGGCTCACGATGGAATGAGCAGTTCTTC	TRBV5-6	many	TRBD2	TRBJ2-1	16
CASSPHTHQGANEQFF	TGTGCCAGCAGCCCACATACACATCAGGGGGCCAATGAGCAGTTCTTC	TRBV9	few	TRBD1	TRBJ2-1	16
CASSLSQVYYGYTF	TGTGCCAGCAGCTTAAGTCAGGTCTACTATGGCTACACCTTC	TRBV11-2	-	-	TRBJ1-2	14
CASSLAQGLNYGYTF	TGTGCCAGCAGCTTAGCTCAGGGCCTTAACTATGGCTACACCTTC	TRBV7-9	many	-	TRBJ1-2	15
CASSAGLAGGANEQFF	TGCGCCAGCAGCGCCGGACTAGCGGGAGGGGCCAATGAGCAGTTCTTC	TRBV5-1	many	TRBD2	TRBJ2-1	16
CANSFSARGRTEAFF	TGTGCCAACAGCTTCTCGGCAAGGGGGCGAACTGAAGCTTTCTTT	TRBV7-8	-	TRBD1	TRBJ1-1	15
CASTLDSSLGEQFF	TGTGCCAGCACCCTGGACTCGTCTCTGGGTGAGCAGTTCTTC	TRBV7-9	many	-	TRBJ2-1	14
CSASGSSTDTQYF	TGCAGCGCTAGCGGGAGTAGCACAGATACGCAGTATTTT	TRBV29-1	many	TRBD2	TRBJ2-3	13
CASSKDRGHRYTEAFF	TGTGCCAGCAGCAAGGACAGGGGGCATAGATACACTGAAGCTTTCTTT	TRBV11-3	many	TRBD1	TRBJ1-1	16
CASSPDRAEAFF	TGTGCCAGCTCACCGGACAGGGCTGAAGCTTTCTTT	TRBV18	many	TRBD1	TRBJ1-1	12
CASSPGQGIQETQYF	TGTGCCAGCAGCCCGGGACAAGGAATCCAAGAGACCCAGTACTTC	TRBV5-6	many	-	TRBJ2-5	15
CASRETGFTNEKLFF	TGCGCCAGCAGAGAAACAGGATTCACTAATGAAAAACTGTTTTTT	TRBV5-1	many	-	TRBJ1-4	15
CASSPGDTGNTIYF	TGCGCCAGCAGCCCAGGGGACACTGGAAACACCATATATTTT	TRBV5-1	many	-	TRBJ1-3	14
CASSQEGLEGSEQYF	TGTGCCAGCAGCCAGGAGGGACTAGAGGGATCCGAGCAGTACTTC	TRBV5-8	many	TRBD2	TRBJ2-7	15
CASSQAGGLAGGPGNEQFF	TGCGCCAGCAGCCAAGCAGGGGGACTAGCGGGGGGGCCAGGGAATGAGCAGTTCTTC	TRBV4-3	many	TRBD2	TRBJ2-1	19
CASSSAGVNYGYTF	TGTGCCAGCAGCTCTGCAGGGGTAAACTATGGCTACACCTTC	TRBV11-2	-	-	TRBJ1-2	14
CASSPLGTSGSGNTGELFF	TGTGCCAGCAGCCCCTTAGGGACTAGCGGGAGTGGGAACACCGGGGAGCTGTTTTTT	TRBV14	many	TRBD2	TRBJ2-2	19
CASSSDGQGISTEAFF	TGTGCCAGCAGTTCCGACGGACAGGGAATAAGCACTGAAGCTTTCTTT	TRBV6-5	many	TRBD1	TRBJ1-1	16
CASSFKQGYEQYF	TGCGCCAGCAGCTTTAAACAGGGCTACGAGCAGTACTTC	TRBV5-1	many	-	TRBJ2-7	13
CASSQRTGGGYGYTF	TGCGCCAGCAGCCAACGGACAGGAGGGGGCTATGGCTACACCTTC	TRBV4-1	many	TRBD1	TRBJ1-2	15
CASTTGNEQYF	TGTGCCAGCACTACAGGAAACGAGCAGTACTTC	TRBV6-6	many	-	TRBJ2-7	11
CASSQSSGTEAFF	TGCGCCAGCAGCCAATCGAGCGGCACTGAAGCTTTCTTT	TRBV4-1	many	-	TRBJ1-1	13
CASSPLATYEQYF	TGTGCCAGCAGCCCACTAGCAACCTACGAGCAGTACTTC	TRBV7-6	many	-	TRBJ2-7	13
CASSLKRLEGEKLFF	TGTGCCAGCAGCTTGAAACGACTGGAGGGAGAAAAACTGTTTTTT	TRBV5-6	many	-	TRBJ1-4	15
CASSYWTSGKNIQYF	TGTGCCAGCAGTTATTGGACTAGCGGAAAAAACATTCAGTACTTC	TRBV6-5	-	TRBD2	TRBJ2-4	15
CASSTGQGRNGYTF	TGTGCCAGCAGCACCGGACAGGGGCGGAATGGCTACACCTTC	TRBV6-5	many	TRBD1	TRBJ1-2	14
CASTPGVLNTDTQYF	TGTGCCAGCACTCCAGGGGTTTTGAACACAGATACGCAGTATTTT	TRBV27	-	-	TRBJ2-3	15
CASHRRQPNNSPLHF	TGTGCCAGCCACAGACGACAGCCTAACAATTCACCCCTCCACTTT	TRBV21-1	many	-	TRBJ1-6	15
CASSSRGAGGSSYNEQFF	TGCGCCAGCAGCTCCCGGGGGGCGGGGGGCAGCTCCTACAATGAGCAGTTCTTC	TRBV5-1	many	TRBD2	TRBJ2-1	18
CASSLRRGTGNEQFF	TGTGCCAGCTCCCTCCGTCGGGGGACGGGCAATGAGCAGTTCTTC	TRBV18	many	-	TRBJ2-1	15
CASSPAGQTSSEQYF	TGTGCCAGCAGCCCCGCCGGACAGACAAGTAGCGAGCAGTACTTC	TRBV5-4	many	-	TRBJ2-7	15
CASSPPGVNTEAFF	TGTGCCAGCAGCCCGCCGGGGGTGAACACTGAAGCTTTCTTT	TRBV7-3	many	-	TRBJ1-1	14
CASSGKWDHGFRGTEAFF	TGCGCCAGCAGTGGGAAGTGGGACCATGGGTTCAGGGGCACTGAAGCTTTCTTT	TRBV23-1	many	-	TRBJ1-1	18
CASSPRVGTREYNEQFF	TGCGCCAGCAGCCCCCGCGTAGGGACTAGAGAATACAATGAGCAGTTCTTC	TRBV4-1	many	TRBD2	TRBJ2-1	17
CASTRTGSRNGYTF	TGCGCCAGCACCCGGACAGGGAGTCGGAATGGCTACACCTTC	TRBV4-1	many	TRBD1	TRBJ1-2	14
CASSQASGHPGELFF	TGTGCCAGCAGCCAGGCGTCGGGACACCCCGGGGAGCTGTTTTTT	TRBV4-2	many	-	TRBJ2-2	15